These 25 T cell receptor beta chains share one sample of origin, sequenced in a study of T cells in Graves' hyperthyroidism and ophthalmopathy. The source material, RNA transcripts, was used to amplify TCR beta CDR3 regions. During a first-round RT-PCR of the TCR CDR3, the HTBI primer set was used. Each CDR3 protein gets one entry after TCRdb re-called the multiplex PCR reads with MiXCR. The sample comprises fewer than 450,000 distinct CDR3 sequences, 15% to 20% of which are singletons, and over 35% rests with the top ten. The sequencing input was blood. The receptor set was obtained from a man aged 18 to 29 with Graves' ophthalmopathy.

The chain combines TRBV7-9 with TRBJ2-7; D remains ambiguous. Trimming took 1 base from V and 0 from J, leaving 10 bases between them. Germline assignment: CDR1 SEHNR and CDR2 FQNEAQ (reference sequence). The CDR3 totals 15 residues. The CDR3 DNA sequence: TGTGCCAGCAGCTTAGGGGCAGTGGGCTCCTACGAGCAGTACTTC. Translation gives CASSLGAVGSYEQYF.

This chain uses TRBV7-3 with TRBJ1-1, with D possibly being TRBD1 (6 bases). Trimming stripped 5 bases from V and 2 bases from J, with 15 bases between. The germline CDR1 and CDR2 sequences are SGHTA and FQGTGA. This CDR3 contains 15 residues. The CDR3 DNA is TGTGCCAGCAGCCCCCACGGGGGCCGAAACACTGAAGCTTTCTTT. As protein: CASSPHGGRNTEAFF. Together with reference TRBV7-3 and TRBJ1-1, the CDR3 gives the full variable domain: GAGVSQTPSNKVTEKGKYVELRCDPISGHTALYWYRQSLGQGPEFLIYFQGTGAADDSGLPNDRFFAVRPEGSVSTLKIQRTERGDSAVYLCASSPHGGRNTEAFFGQGTRLTVV.

This clonotype occurred many times. The V and J genes are TRBV12-3 or TRBV12-4 and TRBJ1-4, with D tentatively TRBD1 (6 bases). The CDR3 is 18 residues long. The V gene lost 5 bases and the J gene lost 5 bases, with 24 bases spanning the gap. In DNA form, the CDR3 reads TGTGCCAGCAGTCCACAGGGAACTGCGTCCCTACCCAATGAAAAACTGTTTTTT. Encoded protein: CASSPQGTASLPNEKLFF.

The chain combines TRBV5-6 with TRBJ2-3, with D possibly being TRBD1 or TRBD2 (5 bases each). Germline CDR1 is SGHDT and CDR2 is YYEEEE. V gave up 4 bases and J gave up 2 bases, with 17 bases separating them. This CDR3 is 16 amino acids long. The CDR3 sequence: CASSVGVVVATDTQYF. The CDR3, as DNA: TGTGCCAGCAGCGTGGGGGTGGTTGTAGCCACAGATACGCAGTATTTT.

The chain uses TRBV18 and TRBJ2-3, with 8 bases that match TRBD1. Germline lookup yields CDR1 KGHSH and CDR2 LQKENI. This CDR3 comprises 18 residues. J gave up 1 base and V 5 bases, and 14 bases lay outside the gene matches. CDR3 sequence reads: CASSAGTGKGGGTDTQYF. DNA of the CDR3: TGTGCCAGCTCAGCCGGGACAGGAAAAGGAGGGGGCACAGATACGCAGTATTTT.

The chain is built from TRBV7-2 and TRBJ2-1; no clear D. The CDR3 has 16 amino acids. The germline V gene has CDR1 SGHTA and CDR2 FQGNSA. With 0 bases removed from V and 0 bases from J, the gap between germline ends came to 9 bases. The CDR3 DNA follows: TGTGCCAGCAGCTTAGCAATTGGGGTCTCCTACAATGAGCAGTTCTTC. Its translation: CASSLAIGVSYNEQFF.

The chain employs TRBV10-3 and TRBJ2-1, with a tentative D call TRBD2 (5 bases). The germline V gene encodes CDR1 ENHRY and CDR2 SYGVKD. V gave up 0 bases and J gave up 6 bases, with 24 bases separating them. The CDR3 contains 19 residues. CDR3 sequence (DNA): TGTGCCATCAGTGAGTCTACCCCCGCTTCAAGTCTCGAGGGCAATGAGCAGTTCTTC. It encodes CAISESTPASSLEGNEQFF.

This clonotype was seen a handful of times. The genes are TRBV4-1 and TRBJ2-5, with D unresolved. V lost 0 bases and J 3 bases, leaving 8 bases between the germline ends. The CDR3 totals 14 residues. The germline V gene has CDR1 MGHRA and CDR2 YSYEKL. CDR3 DNA sequence: TGCGCCAGCAGCCAAGATGGTACAGAAGAGACCCAGTACTTC. Amino acid sequence: CASSQDGTEETQYF.

This clonotype was picked up a small number of times. The chain couples TRBV3-1 to TRBJ1-5; D call uncertain. Trimming took off 2 bases at V and 5 bases at J, with 13 bases between the two ends. The CDR3 is 15 residues long. Looked up from germline, CDR1 is LGHDT and CDR2 is YNNKEL (reference sequence). The CDR3 nucleotides are TGTGCCAGCAGCCAAAGCGGTCCTGGGGATCAGCCCCAGCATTTT. Translated, it gives CASSQSGPGDQPQHF.

This clonotype was counted many times. The J gene is TRBJ1-1, the V gene TRBV5-1; unclear D gene. The V and J ends lost 2 bases and 0 bases respectively, with 8 bases between them. The CDR3 has 14 amino acids. The germline V gene has CDR1 SGHRS and CDR2 YFSETQ. The chain's CDR3 is CASSLLGVNTEAFF. CDR3 nucleotides: TGCGCCAGCAGCTTACTGGGAGTGAACACTGAAGCTTTCTTT.

This clonotype was counted at least ten times. The chain joins TRBV10-1 to TRBJ2-7; D gene unclear. V was cut by 0 bases and J by 3 bases, with 6 bases left in between. CDR1 is WNHNN, CDR2 SYGVQD, per germline (reference sequence). This CDR3 is 13 amino acids long. The CDR3 sequence is CASSESNSYEQYF. The CDR3 DNA follows: TGCGCCAGCAGTGAGTCGAATAGCTACGAGCAGTACTTC.

This clonotype was seen ten or more times. V usage is TRBV20-1 and J usage is TRBJ2-7; TRBD1 aligns across 10 bases. V dropped 6 bases and J dropped 6; count of bases not matched to a gene: 11. The CDR3 runs 14 residues. Germline CDR1 DFQATT, CDR2 SNEGSKA (reference sequence). CDR3 sequence: CSAKGGQGGSEQYF. CDR3 DNA: TGCAGTGCCAAGGGCGGACAGGGGGGTAGCGAGCAGTACTTC.

The chain recombines TRBV3-1 with TRBJ2-5; TRBD2 aligns across 8 bases. Germline CDR1 reads LGHDT; CDR2 reads YNNKEL (reference sequence). V lost 4 bases, J lost 4 bases, and 8 bases stayed unmatched. This CDR3 contains 15 residues. The CDR3 reads CASSLPGGGLETQYF. The CDR3, as DNA: TGTGCCAGCAGCCTGCCCGGGGGGGGGCTAGAGACCCAGTACTTC.

In this sample, this clonotype turned up many times. V is TRBV28 and J is TRBJ2-7; D may correspond to TRBD1 or TRBD2 (5 bases each). With 5 bases removed from V and 2 bases from J, the gap between germline ends came to 10 bases. This CDR3 region has 13 residues. Germline CDR1 reads MDHEN; CDR2 reads SYDVKM. CDR3 DNA: TGTGCCAGCAGTCCGGGACGGACCTACGAGCAGTACTTC. The encoded protein is CASSPGRTYEQYF.

The sample holds a few counts of this clonotype. The chain employs TRBV12-3 or TRBV12-4 and TRBJ2-3; TRBD1 matches 7 bases. This CDR3 region has 15 residues. The J segment lost 0 bases and the V segment lost 3 bases, leaving 3 bases of the junction unmatched. CDR3 loop: CASSLQGQSTDTQYF. The CDR3 DNA is TGTGCCAGCAGTTTGCAGGGACAGAGCACAGATACGCAGTATTTT.

The rearrangement links TRBV12-3 or TRBV12-4 to TRBJ1-1, with a weak D call TRBD1 (5 bases). This CDR3 comprises 13 residues. V dropped 5 bases and J dropped 10 bases, with 17 bases sitting between them. CDR3 DNA sequence: TGTGCCAGCAGTCCAAATCAGGGCTCTGGAGCTTTCTTT. Its translation: CASSPNQGSGAFF.

This clonotype has a handful of counts. This sequence joins TRBV10-2 and TRBJ1-3; 8 bases line up with TRBD1. The CDR3 extends over 16 amino acids. Per the germline V gene, CDR1 is WSHSY and CDR2 is SAAADI. The J segment lost 4 bases and the V segment lost 0 bases, leaving 5 bases of the junction unmatched. CDR3 sequence: CASSESRPGGGNTIYF. The CDR3 DNA reads TGCGCCAGCAGTGAGTCGAGGCCAGGGGGCGGAAACACCATATATTTT.

This clonotype occurred many times. V and J are TRBV20-1 and TRBJ2-3; 10 nucleotides align to TRBD2. The trim removed 3 bases at V and 4 bases at J, leaving 7 bases unmatched. CDR1 is DFQATT, CDR2 SNEGSKA, per germline (reference sequence). The CDR3 has 15 residues. The CDR3 DNA reads TGCAGTGCTAGTACCAGCGGGGGGGCAGCAGATACGCAGTATTTT. It is translated as CSASTSGGAADTQYF.

J is TRBJ1-4 and V is TRBV3-1, with TRBD1 matching 11 bases. The germline V gene encodes CDR1 LGHDT and CDR2 YNNKEL (reference sequence). V lost 4 bases and J lost 7; bases outside the gene matches: 5. The CDR3 extends over 15 amino acids. For the CDR3, the DNA is TGTGCCAGCAGCCGAGGGACAGGGGGTGTTGAAAAACTGTTTTTT. Its translation: CASSRGTGGVEKLFF.

This CDR3 reads CASSSTGYTIYF. The CDR3 DNA is TGTGCCAGCAGCTCTACAGGGTACACCATATATTTT. This chain links TRBV7-6 with TRBJ1-3, with D possibly being TRBD1 (6 bases). Germline lookup yields CDR1 SGHVS and CDR2 FNYEAQ. The CDR3 totals 12 residues. Between the trimmed V and J ends, which lost 4 bases and 8 bases, there was a span of 9 bases. The full variable domain, with the rest looked up from reference TRBV7-6 and TRBJ1-3, is GAGVSQSPRYKVTKRGQDVALRCDPISGHVSLYWYRQALGQGPEFLTYFNYEAQQDKSGLPNDRFSAERPEGSISTLTIQRTEQRDSAMYRCASSSTGYTIYFGEGSWLTVV.

There are many counts of this clonotype. V usage is TRBV6-1 and J usage is TRBJ2-5; 8 bases are shared with TRBD2. The CDR3 extends over 15 amino acids. Germline CDR1 MNHNS, CDR2 SASEGT. V was clipped by 8 bases and J by 5 bases; unmatched bases: 13. CDR3 sequence (DNA): TGTGCCAGCGCTGTGGATAGCGGGGTGGTGGAGACCCAGTACTTC. Amino acid sequence: CASAVDSGVVETQYF.

This chain joins TRBV10-3 and TRBJ2-1, with D tentatively TRBD2 (7 bases). V gave up 10 bases and J gave up 6 bases, with 22 bases separating them. The germline CDR1 and CDR2 sequences are ENHRY and SYGVKD. The CDR3 sequence is 15 residues long. The CDR3 coding sequence is TGTGCCACCCTAGGGGGGGATCGAGGGGCCAATGAGCAGTTCTTC. Translated, it gives CATLGGDRGANEQFF.

In its sample, this clonotype was seen many times. The V gene is TRBV14, the J gene TRBJ2-1; D is perhaps TRBD1 (5 bases). Germline CDR1 reads SGHDN; CDR2 reads FVKESK. Trimming removed 0 bases at V and 6 bases at J, with 6 bases between. This CDR3 is built from 13 residues. CDR3 coding DNA: TGTGCCAGCAGCCAAGAAGGGGTCAATGAGCAGTTCTTC. The encoded protein is CASSQEGVNEQFF.

This clonotype appeared many times. The CDR3 region has the DNA TGTGCCAGCAGTTACACCGGGACAGACTACGAGCAGTACTTC. Translation: CASSYTGTDYEQYF. This sequence joins TRBV2 and TRBJ2-7, with 7 nucleotides matching TRBD1. Germline CDR1 SNHLY, CDR2 FYNNEI. J gave up 3 bases and V 5 bases, and 7 bases lay outside the gene matches. The CDR3 covers 14 residues.

This clonotype came up a few times. The CDR3 bases are TGCAGTGCTCTGGACACCTCAGCGGGAAACACCATATATTTT. Translating gives CSALDTSAGNTIYF. The genes are TRBV20-1 and TRBJ1-3, with a weak D call TRBD1 (5 bases). Trimming pared 5 bases from V and 4 bases from J, leaving 15 bases between. Per germline, CDR1 DFQATT and CDR2 SNEGSKA (reference sequence). The CDR3 covers 14 residues.